These 26 T cell receptor beta chains share one sample of origin, sequenced in a study of molecular identifiers for immune sequencing clone quantification. Each CDR3 protein gets one entry after TCRdb re-called the PCR reads with MiXCR. The sample has approximately 630,000 distinct CDR3 sequences; roughly 25% are singletons. Sequenced: naive CD8+ T cells from blood, with Jurkat cell RNA spiked in. The subset: FACS-sorted CD8+CD4-CCR7+CD45RA+ naive T cells. These TCRs come from a human donor in good health. Some libraries in this study had Jurkat cell RNA spiked in.

With regard to this clonotype: A read error may be the cause here, since a much bigger clone is one base away. This chain's CDR3 is CSVGGALGSAQHF. CDR3 DNA sequence: TGCAGCGTCGGTGGGGCTTTGGGGTCCGCCCAGCATTTT. The V call is TRBV29-1, the J call TRBJ1-5; D might be TRBD1 (5 bases). The CDR3 totals 13 residues. Germline V gives CDR1 SQVTM, CDR2 ANQGSEA. V lost 6 bases and J lost 11, with 20 bases in between.

This clonotype was picked up a small number of times. This chain connects TRBV5-1 to TRBJ2-2, with D tentatively TRBD2 (6 bases). Germline values: CDR1 SGHRS, CDR2 YFSETQ. Trimming took off 2 bases at V and 4 bases at J, with 12 bases between the two ends. The CDR3 length is 15 residues. The CDR3 region has the DNA TGCGCCAGCAGCTTAGGCGGGATTAGCACCGGGGAGCTGTTTTTT. It yields the protein CASSLGGISTGELFF.

This clonotype was picked up many times. The chain has TRBV12-3 or TRBV12-4 and TRBJ1-5, with a tentative D call TRBD1 (5 bases). The V end lost 7 bases, the J end lost 2 bases, and 15 bases lay between the germline ends. The CDR3 is 15 amino acids. CDR3 nucleotides: TGTGCCAGCACCTCTGGGGGTGGCGGCAATCAGCCCCAGCATTTT. Amino acids: CASTSGGGGNQPQHF.

This clonotype was detected many times. The rearrangement links TRBV4-3 to TRBJ2-3; the D is unclear. Germline-derived CDR1 and CDR2 are LGHNA and YSLEER. V was trimmed by 1 base and J by 9 bases, leaving 11 bases between them. The CDR3 runs to 13 residues. CDR3 in amino acids: CASSQVEADTQYF. The CDR3 DNA sequence: TGCGCCAGCAGCCAAGTTGAGGCTGACACGCAGTATTTT.

In this sample, this clonotype turned up many times. The chain uses TRBV4-3 and TRBJ2-2; no clear D. From germline, CDR1 is LGHNA and CDR2 YSLEER. The V gene lost 0 bases and the J gene lost 7 bases, with 15 bases spanning the gap. The CDR3 runs to 16 residues. This CDR3 is CASSQDKGLISGELFF. CDR3 sequence (DNA): TGCGCCAGCAGCCAAGATAAAGGGCTGATCAGCGGGGAGCTGTTTTTT.

This clonotype appeared a single time. The chain links TRBV11-1 to TRBJ2-1; TRBD1 agrees at 7 bases. V lost 2 bases and J lost 8; bases outside the gene matches: 6. The CDR3 is 14 residues long. Germline-derived CDR1 and CDR2 are SGHAT and FQDESV (reference sequence). The CDR3 nucleotides read TGTGCCAGCAGCTTAATCGACAGGGCATATGAGCAGTTCTTC. Translation gives CASSLIDRAYEQFF.

The chain combines TRBV27 with TRBJ2-3, with 9 bases lining up with TRBD2. CDR3 size: 16 residues. CDR1 is MNHEY, CDR2 SMNVEV, per germline (reference sequence). J was trimmed by 4 bases and V by 5 bases; bases with no gene match: 10. The CDR3, as DNA: TGTGCCAGCAGTCTGACTAGCGGAGCGTTGGCAGATACGCAGTATTTT. It is translated as CASSLTSGALADTQYF.

A note on this clonotype: This may come from a read error, since a much larger clone is one base off. The rearrangement uses TRBV9 and TRBJ2-2; possible D gene TRBD2, 5 bases. Trimming took 4 bases from V and 6 from J, leaving 16 bases between them. Germline V gene sequence: CDR1 SGDLS, CDR2 YYNGEE. This CDR3 is 15 amino acids long. Written as DNA, the CDR3 is TGTGCCAGCAGCCCCGCTCACGGGATCGCCGGGGAGCTGTTTTTT. This codes for CASSPAHGIAGELFF. Complete variable domain (other parts from reference TRBV9 and TRBJ2-2): DSGVTQTPKHLITATGQRVTLRCSPRSGDLSVYWYQQSLDQGLQFLIQYYNGEERAKGNILERFSAQQFPDLHSELNLSSLELGDSALYFCASSPAHGIAGELFFGEGSRLTVL.

About this clonotype: Since a much larger clone is just one base distant, this may be a read error. The chain carries TRBV5-3 and TRBJ2-7; no reliable D call. TRBV5-3 is placed among ORFs of uncertain function. The CDR3 length is 14 residues. This chain's CDR3 is CASSLTENSYEQYF. The CDR3 nucleotides are TGTGCCAGCAGCTTAACAGAGAACTCCTACGAGCAGTACTTC.

Many counts were recorded for this clonotype. The gene calls are TRBV7-9 and TRBJ2-3; D possibly matches TRBD1 or TRBD2 (5 bases each). The germline CDR1 and CDR2 sequences are SEHNR and FQNEAQ (reference sequence). V gave up 7 bases and J gave up 4 bases, with 18 bases separating them. The CDR3 is made up of 15 amino acids. CDR3 coding DNA: TGTGCCAGCACAACCCTGGGGGAGAATTCAGATACGCAGTATTTT. It translates to CASTTLGENSDTQYF.

A note on this clonotype: This may be a read error, as it is one base from a much larger clone. This chain links TRBV7-6 with TRBJ2-2, with a tentative D call TRBD2 (5 bases). There are 17 residues in the CDR3. Trimming stripped 4 bases from V and 6 bases from J, with 21 bases between. In germline, CDR1 is SGHVS, CDR2 FNYEAQ. The CDR3 DNA reads as TGTGCCAGCAGCTCGACTGACCTCGGTAGCGAGTCCGGGGAGCTGTTTTTT. Encoded protein: CASSSTDLGSESGELFF.

The chain combines TRBV20-1 with TRBJ2-2; 7 nucleotides agree with TRBD1. Germline CDR1 reads DFQATT; CDR2 reads SNEGSKA (reference sequence). The CDR3 length is 16 residues. With 0 bases clipped from V and 5 bases from J, the junction kept 9 bases outside the gene matches. CDR3 bases: TGCAGTGCTAGAGATTTTGACAGGGACATAACCGGGGAGCTGTTTTTT. It translates to CSARDFDRDITGELFF.

Of note for this clonotype: This may arise from a read error, as a much more abundant clone is one base away. In nucleotides, the CDR3 is TGTGCCAGCAGCCACGGGGACAGGGGGGACGAGCTGTACTTC. This translates into CASSHGDRGDELYF. This sequence joins TRBV3-1 and TRBJ2-7, with 11 bases identical to TRBD1. This CDR3 is built from 14 residues. Germline V gene data show CDR1 as LGHDT and CDR2 as YNNKEL (reference sequence).

This clonotype was detected only a few times. This rearrangement joins TRBV15 to TRBJ1-5; D call uncertain. Germline CDR1 reads LNHNV; CDR2 reads YYDKDF (reference sequence). The CDR3 totals 15 residues. Trimming took off 4 bases at V and 0 bases at J, with 10 bases between the two ends. The CDR3, as DNA: TGTGCCACCAGCACCGCCAGGAATAGCAATCAGCCCCAGCATTTT. Residues: CATSTARNSNQPQHF. Full variable domain (missing parts from reference TRBV15 and TRBJ1-5): DAMVIQNPRYQVTQFGKPVTLSCSQTLNHNVMYWYQQKSSQAPKLLFHYYDKDFNNEADTPDNFQSRRPNTSFCFLDIRSPGLGDTAMYLCATSTARNSNQPQHFGDGTRLSIL.

This clonotype was observed at least ten times. The rearrangement uses TRBV7-2 and TRBJ2-3; 7 bases line up with TRBD2. The CDR3 length is 14 residues. Per the germline V gene, CDR1 is SGHTA and CDR2 is FQGNSA. The V gene end was trimmed by 4 bases and the J gene end by 2 bases; junction bases not matched to a gene: 3. The CDR3 region is CASSSLADTDTQYF. The DNA for the CDR3 is TGTGCCAGCAGCTCCCTAGCGGACACAGATACGCAGTATTTT.

This clonotype has just one count. One end of the junction is discordant with germline, which a read error may explain. The chain joins TRBV29-1 to TRBJ2-7; unclear D gene. The CDR3 is made up of 14 amino acids. In germline, CDR1 is SQVTM, CDR2 ANQGSEA. The CDR3 bases are TGCAGCGTCGAAGGTTGGTGGGTTGAGAACGAGCAGTACTTC. Residues: CSVEGWWVENEQYF.

As for this clonotype: A much larger clone is a single base away; this may be a read error. The chain employs TRBV4-1 and TRBJ1-1; possible D gene TRBD1, 6 bases. Trimming took off 6 bases at V and 6 bases at J, with 14 bases between the two ends. CDR3 size: 13 residues. Germline V gene data show CDR1 as MGHRA and CDR2 as YSYEKL. The CDR3 sequence: CASSPGAGAEAFF. As DNA, the CDR3 is TGCGCCAGCAGTCCGGGGGCCGGGGCTGAAGCTTTCTTT.

CDR3 in amino acids: CASSYRENTGELFF. CDR3 DNA sequence: TGTGCCAGCAGTTACCGTGAGAACACCGGGGAGCTGTTTTTT. The J gene is TRBJ2-2, the V gene TRBV6-2 or TRBV6-3, with D hard to call. The CDR3 spans 14 residues. Germline V CDR1 and CDR2: MNHEY, SVGEGT. Between the trimmed V and J ends, which lost 2 bases and 1 base, there was a span of 5 bases.

This clonotype occurred many times. The chain has TRBV27 and TRBJ2-7; 10 bases agree with TRBD2. Unmatched junction bases numbered 3, after V lost 6 bases and J lost 4 bases. CDR3 length: 13 residues. Germline V gene sequence: CDR1 MNHEY, CDR2 SMNVEV (reference sequence). CDR3 sequence reads: CASRSSGSYEQYF. The CDR3 DNA sequence: TGTGCCAGCAGGTCTAGCGGGAGTTACGAGCAGTACTTC.

This clonotype was counted a few times. DNA of the CDR3: TGTGCCAGCAGTTTCTCTGACCCCGGGGAGCTGTTTTTT. Translating gives CASSFSDPGELFF. V is TRBV27 and J is TRBJ2-2; D unclear. Deletions cut 3 bases from V and 6 bases from J, with 8 bases between. The CDR3 spans 13 residues. Germline-derived CDR1 and CDR2 are MNHEY and SMNVEV (reference sequence).

The gene calls are TRBV11-2 and TRBJ1-1; D unresolved. The germline gives CDR1 SGHAT, CDR2 FQNNGV. The V end was cut by 6 bases, the J end by 2 bases, with 13 bases between. The CDR3 runs to 14 residues. DNA for the CDR3: TGTGCCAGCAGGGAGGTCTCATACAACACTGAAGCTTTCTTT. This codes for CASREVSYNTEAFF.

A word on this clonotype: This may be a read error, as it is one base from a much larger clone. The chain carries TRBV20-1 and TRBJ2-5; 9 nucleotides agree with TRBD2. The CDR3 has 14 residues. Germline lookup yields CDR1 DFQATT and CDR2 SNEGSKA (reference sequence). Trimming took 5 bases from V and 5 from J; bases not matched to a gene: 9. The CDR3 reads CSARPASGDETQYF. Here the CDR3 DNA reads TGCAGTGCTCGCCCGGCTAGCGGGGATGAGACCCAGTACTTC.

This clonotype was picked up many times. This sequence joins TRBV11-2 and TRBJ2-7, with D tentatively TRBD2 (5 bases). CDR1 and CDR2 (germline): SGHAT, FQNNGV. This CDR3 comprises 14 residues. The V end lost 5 bases, the J end lost 7 bases, and 18 bases lay between the germline ends. The CDR3 sequence is CASSPRLGVGEQYF. Written as DNA, the CDR3 is TGTGCCAGCAGCCCCCGACTCGGGGTGGGGGAGCAGTACTTC. Full variable domain (outside the CDR3, taken from reference TRBV11-2 and TRBJ2-7): EAGVAQSPRYKIIEKRQSVAFWCNPISGHATLYWYQQILGQGPKLLIQFQNNGVVDDSQLPKDRFSAERLKGVDSTLKIQPAKLEDSAVYLCASSPRLGVGEQYFGPGTRLTVT.

Note on this clonotype: Sequence at one end of the junction differs from germline and may be a read error. This chain joins TRBV7-9 and TRBJ2-3; weak D call: TRBD2 (8 bases). This CDR3 comprises 15 residues. The germline V gene has CDR1 SEHNR and CDR2 FQNEAQ (reference sequence). CDR3 protein: CASSLVLSGTDMQYF. For the CDR3, the DNA is TGTGCCAGCAGCTTAGTTCTTAGCGGGACAGATATGCAGTATTTT.

In this sample, this clonotype turned up many times. The chain links TRBV5-1 to TRBJ2-7; TRBD1 aligns across 11 bases. The CDR3 is 16 residues long. With 0 bases clipped from V and 4 bases from J, the junction kept 6 bases outside the gene matches. Germline CDR1 is SGHRS and CDR2 is YFSETQ. As DNA, the CDR3 is TGCGCCAGCAGCTTGGGACCCGGGACAGGGGGATACGAGCAGTACTTC. This sequence encodes CASSLGPGTGGYEQYF.

Notes on this clonotype: The final CDR3 position lacks the conserved phenylalanine or tryptophan, pointing to a likely read error. This chain connects TRBV6-4 to TRBJ1-2, with D possibly TRBD1 on 5 matching bases. The germline V and J ends were trimmed by 2 bases and 4 bases, with 5 bases remaining between them. Germline V gives CDR1 MRHNA, CDR2 SNTAGT. CDR3 length: 12 residues. The CDR3 DNA sequence: TGTGCCAGCAGTGACGGGACCTATGGCTACACCCTC. This gives the protein CASSDGTYGYTL.